This T cell receptor (beta chain) was documented in a study of control samples from healthy donors and cancer patients. Repertoires were generated with immunoSEQ multiplex PCR, while TCRdb's copy carries only in-frame clones and drops some. Altogether roughly 170,000 clones are present, about 93% being singletons, with the ten largest covering 4.1%. Looked up from germline, CDR1 is SGHVS and CDR2 is FQNEAQ. Trimming removed 0 bases from V and 6 bases from J, with 8 bases in between. CDR3 length: 13 amino acids. The chain is built from TRBV7-8 and TRBJ1-1, with D unclear. The specimen sequenced was blood. The sequence was collected from a woman aged 55 to 70 in good health. The CDR3 sequence: CASSLAGGPEAFF. The CDR3 region has the DNA TGTGCCAGCAGCTTAGCCGGCGGTCCTGAAGCTTTCTTT.